A single sample gave rise to the 32 T cell receptor beta chains below, sequenced in a study of T-cell reconstitution after alpha-beta-depleted transplantation in children. This sample's TCRbeta library carried unique molecular identifier barcodes. One entry per CDR3 protein, called by TCRdb with MiXCR from the PCR reads. The profile shows about 980,000 distinct CDR3 sequences, roughly 29% of them singletons. Sequenced material: PBMCs, mostly from graft donor cells, taken 360 days after TCRalphabeta/CD19-depleted stem cell transplant. These receptors were collected from a boy under three years old who had a stem cell transplant for SCID, so the T cells may come from the graft donor.

The chain employs TRBV5-1 and TRBJ2-1, with D perhaps given as TRBD1 or TRBD2 (5 bases each). The CDR3 runs to 13 residues. Germline V lookup: CDR1 SGHRS, CDR2 YFSETQ. V lost 4 bases, J lost 6 bases, and 11 bases lay in between. The DNA of the CDR3 is TGCGCCAGCAGCCCGGGACCCCTCAATGAGCAGTTCTTC. Translated: CASSPGPLNEQFF.

The chain carries TRBV5-5 and TRBJ1-1; 7 nucleotides line up with TRBD1. V was clipped by 4 bases and J by 6 bases; unmatched bases: 9. Per germline, CDR1 SGHKS and CDR2 YYEKEE (reference sequence). This CDR3 contains 14 residues. The CDR3 spells CASSVPGTAAEAFF. CDR3 bases: TGTGCCAGCAGCGTACCTGGGACAGCAGCTGAAGCTTTCTTT. The full variable domain, with the rest looked up from reference TRBV5-5 and TRBJ1-1, is DAGVTQSPTHLIKTRGQQVTLRCSPISGHKSVSWYQQVLGQGPQFIFQYYEKEERGRGNFPDRFSARQFPNYSSELNVNALLLGDSALYLCASSVPGTAAEAFFGQGTRLTVV.

This clonotype has a handful of counts. The V and J genes are TRBV12-3 or TRBV12-4 and TRBJ1-1; TRBD1 is a possible D gene (5 bases). The CDR3 contains 16 residues. Trimming took 3 bases from V and 0 from J, leaving 14 bases between them. CDR3 sequence: CASSLGGTPMNTEAFF. The DNA of the CDR3 is TGTGCCAGCAGTTTGGGGGGGACGCCCATGAACACTGAAGCTTTCTTT.

The V and J genes are TRBV20-1 and TRBJ1-3; D remains unclear. The germline gives CDR1 DFQATT, CDR2 SNEGSKA (reference sequence). The V and J ends lost 0 bases and 3 bases respectively, with 12 bases between them. The CDR3 length is 15 residues. The CDR3 coding sequence is TGCAGTGCTAGAGATCCTGGGCGCGGTGGAAACACCATATATTTT. Its translation: CSARDPGRGGNTIYF.

Ten or more counts support this clonotype. This chain joins TRBV2 and TRBJ2-5; 8 bases are shared with TRBD2. Germline CDR1 and CDR2: SNHLY and FYNNEI. The ends lost 7 bases at V and 0 bases at J; junction bases unmatched: 10. The CDR3 runs 16 residues. This CDR3 reads CASKDHSGGHQETQYF. DNA of the CDR3: TGTGCCAGCAAGGATCACTCGGGGGGGCACCAAGAGACCCAGTACTTC.

This clonotype has only a few counts. V and J are TRBV29-1 and TRBJ2-1; the D gene could be TRBD1 or TRBD2 (5 bases each). Trimming shortened V by 7 bases and J by 0 bases, and 16 bases separated the two germline ends. Germline CDR1 reads SQVTM; CDR2 reads ANQGSEA. The CDR3 contains 15 residues. This CDR3 is CSALSGTSSYNEQFF. DNA of the CDR3: TGCAGCGCCCTTTCGGGGACCAGCTCCTACAATGAGCAGTTCTTC.

V usage is TRBV12-3 or TRBV12-4 and J usage is TRBJ1-6; D possibly corresponds to TRBD1 (5 bases). Trimming left V 7 bases short and J 7 bases short, with 17 bases between. CDR3 length: 15 residues. CDR3 nucleotide sequence: TGTGCCAGCACCCCGCGGTGGGGGGTAAATTCACCCCTCCACTTT. Protein product: CASTPRWGVNSPLHF.

This sequence joins TRBV12-3 or TRBV12-4 and TRBJ2-7, with D possibly TRBD2 on 7 matching bases. V was shortened by 1 base and J by 0 bases, with 13 bases between the two germline ends. CDR3 length: 16 amino acids. CDR3 sequence reads: CASSLGEGGFSYEQYF. CDR3 nucleotide sequence: TGTGCCAGCAGTTTAGGGGAGGGGGGCTTCTCCTACGAGCAGTACTTC.

V is TRBV5-1 and J is TRBJ2-1; no firm D call. The CDR3 consists of 16 residues. V shed 4 bases and J shed 2 bases, with 16 bases lying between them. Germline V gene data show CDR1 as SGHRS and CDR2 as YFSETQ. The CDR3 sequence: CASSLDLGLTYNEQFF. The CDR3 coding sequence is TGCGCCAGCAGCCTGGACCTCGGGCTCACCTACAATGAGCAGTTCTTC. The full variable domain, completed using reference TRBV5-1 and TRBJ2-1, is KAGVTQTPRYLIKTRGQQVTLSCSPISGHRSVSWYQQTPGQGLQFLFEYFSETQRNKGNFPGRFSGRQFSNSRSEMNVSTLELGDSALYLCASSLDLGLTYNEQFFGPGTRLTVL.

The chain recombines TRBV20-1 with TRBJ1-2; D is possibly TRBD1 (5 bases). This CDR3 is 13 amino acids long. CDR1 DFQATT and CDR2 SNEGSKA come from the germline V gene (reference sequence). The ends were cut back, 0 bases at V and 6 bases at J, with 11 bases in the middle. The chain's CDR3 is CSARDQGGNGYTF. Written as DNA, the CDR3 is TGCAGTGCTAGAGATCAGGGTGGAAATGGCTACACCTTC.

The rearrangement links TRBV4-1 to TRBJ1-3; D uncertain. The CDR3 is made up of 16 amino acids. The germline V gene has CDR1 MGHRA and CDR2 YSYEKL. V was shortened by 8 bases and J by 3 bases, with 20 bases between the two germline ends. This CDR3 reads CASQPRRTMGGNTIYF. DNA for the CDR3: TGCGCCAGCCAGCCGCGGCGGACGATGGGTGGAAACACCATATATTTT.

This clonotype has a handful of counts. V usage is TRBV12-3 or TRBV12-4 and J usage is TRBJ2-3; 10 positions agree with TRBD2. V lost 2 bases, J lost 2 bases, and 10 bases stayed unmatched. This CDR3 is built from 18 residues. CDR3 sequence reads: CASSLWGRAGGYTDTQYF. The CDR3 region has the DNA TGTGCCAGCAGTTTATGGGGAAGAGCGGGGGGGTACACAGATACGCAGTATTTT.

This clonotype was counted only a few times. The gene calls are TRBV4-3 and TRBJ1-6; D uncertain. V was pared by 5 bases and J by 2 bases, with 7 bases between. The germline V gene has CDR1 LGHNA and CDR2 YSLEER. The CDR3 sequence is 14 residues long. CDR3 sequence: CASSTGTYNSPLHF. The CDR3 bases are TGCGCCAGCAGCACCGGGACCTATAATTCACCCCTCCACTTT.

The gene calls are TRBV10-2 and TRBJ1-3, with D perhaps matching TRBD1 (5 bases). Germline V gene data show CDR1 as WSHSY and CDR2 as SAAADI. Trimming took off 4 bases at V and 7 bases at J, with 11 bases between the two ends. The CDR3 is 13 amino acids. CDR3 in DNA: TGCGCCAGCAGTGTGTGGGGGAAGAACACCATATATTTT. It yields the protein CASSVWGKNTIYF.

The chain joins TRBV2 to TRBJ1-5; D gene unclear. The ends were cut back, 0 bases at V and 4 bases at J, with 13 bases in the middle. Germline V gene lookup returns CDR1 SNHLY and CDR2 FYNNEI. The CDR3 is 16 amino acids. The CDR3 loop is CASSEAGYRRNQPQHF. DNA for the CDR3: TGTGCCAGCAGTGAAGCAGGTTACAGAAGAAATCAGCCCCAGCATTTT.

About this clonotype itself: An end of the junction differs from the germline gene, which may be a read error. The V and J genes are TRBV5-1 and TRBJ2-1, with D perhaps TRBD1 (5 bases). The CDR3 spans 15 residues. The germline CDR1 and CDR2 sequences are SGHRS and YFSETQ. This CDR3 is CASSLAGNGYNEEFF. CDR3 nucleotides: TGCGCCAGCAGCTTGGCAGGGAACGGGTACAATGAGGAGTTCTTC.

This clonotype was picked up many times. The rearrangement links TRBV6-5 to TRBJ1-1, with unresolved D. The CDR3 has 13 amino acids. From germline, CDR1 is MNHEY and CDR2 SVGAGI. Trimming removed 3 bases from V and 5 bases from J, with 10 bases in between. The DNA of the CDR3 is TGTGCCAGCAGTTATTCGGGTGGGACTGAAGCTTTCTTT. This encodes CASSYSGGTEAFF.

The V and J genes are TRBV5-1 and TRBJ2-1; TRBD1 aligns across 7 bases. This CDR3 is 14 amino acids long. Germline values: CDR1 SGHRS, CDR2 YFSETQ. V shed 3 bases, J shed 5 bases, and the junction held 5 bases outside the gene matches. The CDR3 DNA reads as TGCGCCAGCAGCTCACAGGGGCCCAACAATGAGCAGTTCTTC. Residues: CASSSQGPNNEQFF.

This clonotype was counted a few times. V usage is TRBV7-9 and J usage is TRBJ2-7; D uncertain. V lost 5 bases to trimming and J lost 2 bases, with 13 bases between them. The CDR3 runs 14 residues. Looked up from germline, CDR1 is SEHNR and CDR2 is FQNEAQ (reference sequence). CDR3 nucleotides: TGTGCCAGCAGCCCCGATGACTCCGCCTACGAGCAGTACTTC. It translates to CASSPDDSAYEQYF.

In its sample, this clonotype was seen a few times. This sequence joins TRBV18 and TRBJ2-5; D remains unclear. Trimming took 3 bases from V and 2 from J, leaving 7 bases between them. Germline CDR1 KGHSH, CDR2 LQKENI. The CDR3 spans 13 residues. The CDR3 loop is CASSPQEQETQYF. DNA of the CDR3: TGTGCCAGCTCACCGCAGGAGCAAGAGACCCAGTACTTC.

This clonotype was observed a handful of times. The chain carries TRBV12-3 or TRBV12-4 and TRBJ2-7; D is ambiguous. Trimming shortened V by 3 bases and J by 5 bases, and 14 bases separated the two germline ends. The CDR3 is made up of 14 amino acids. As DNA, the CDR3 is TGTGCCAGCAGTTTGTTTGGCGACCTGGACGAGCAGTACTTC. It codes for CASSLFGDLDEQYF.

This clonotype was counted a few times. The chain recombines TRBV2 with TRBJ2-1, with 7 bases fitting TRBD1. Trimming cost V 6 bases and J 7 bases; bases outside gene matches: 12. In germline, CDR1 is SNHLY, CDR2 FYNNEI. This CDR3 contains 15 residues. CDR3 sequence reads: CASSHPRQGRNEQFF. CDR3 DNA: TGTGCCAGCAGCCATCCACGACAGGGAAGGAATGAGCAGTTCTTC.

This clonotype was seen ten or more times. The chain employs TRBV27 and TRBJ2-1, with D uncertain. Germline values: CDR1 MNHEY, CDR2 SMNVEV (reference sequence). V was cut by 8 bases and J by 3 bases, with 5 bases left in between. There are 11 residues in the CDR3. The DNA of the CDR3 is TGTGCCAGCGGAAGCTACAATGAGCAGTTCTTC. Translated, it gives CASGSYNEQFF.

This clonotype appeared a few times. The rearrangement links TRBV14 to TRBJ2-7; D possibly corresponds to TRBD2 (6 bases). This CDR3 spans 15 amino acids. V lost 4 bases and J lost 5, with 18 bases in between. Germline V gene data show CDR1 as SGHDN and CDR2 as FVKESK. CDR3 loop: CASSRGVWAGDEQYF. In DNA, the CDR3 is TGTGCCAGCAGCCGGGGGGTTTGGGCTGGCGACGAGCAGTACTTC.

The genes are TRBV6-5 and TRBJ1-1; 8 bases fit TRBD1. Germline V CDR1 and CDR2: MNHEY, SVGAGI. There are 11 residues in the CDR3. The trim removed 6 bases at V and 9 bases at J, leaving 3 bases unmatched. This CDR3 reads CASRGTGQAFF. The CDR3 nucleotides are TGTGCCAGCAGAGGGACAGGCCAAGCTTTCTTT.

V gene TRBV5-5 combines with J gene TRBJ2-3; D gene unclear. Germline V lookup: CDR1 SGHKS, CDR2 YYEKEE (reference sequence). CDR3 length: 15 residues. V was pared by 2 bases and J by 0 bases, with 10 bases between. The CDR3 region has the DNA TGTGCCAGCAGCTTACCGGCTATTAGCACAGATACGCAGTATTTT. Protein sequence: CASSLPAISTDTQYF.

The chain is built from TRBV29-1 and TRBJ2-1; 9 bases fit TRBD2. CDR1 is SQVTM and CDR2 is ANQGSEA in the germline V gene. This CDR3 is 17 amino acids long. The trim removed 0 bases at V and 4 bases at J, leaving 10 bases unmatched. Here the CDR3 reads CSVEDRQFAGGYNEQFF. The CDR3 DNA reads TGCAGCGTTGAAGATCGGCAGTTTGCGGGGGGGTACAATGAGCAGTTCTTC.

V and J are TRBV24-1 and TRBJ2-1; possibly TRBD1 for D (6 bases). CDR3 length: 13 residues. Trimming stripped 4 bases from V and 8 bases from J, with 11 bases between. CDR1 is KGHDR and CDR2 is SFDVKD in the germline V gene. The chain's CDR3 is CATSDPWGHEQFF. The CDR3 DNA reads as TGTGCCACCAGTGACCCCTGGGGGCATGAGCAGTTCTTC.

The sample holds a few counts of this clonotype. The V and J genes are TRBV5-1 and TRBJ1-3, with TRBD1 identical over 9 bases. The CDR3 is made up of 14 amino acids. Germline assignment: CDR1 SGHRS and CDR2 YFSETQ. With 8 bases clipped from V and 4 bases from J, the junction kept 7 bases outside the gene matches. The CDR3 coding sequence is TGCGCCAGTCAGAACAGGGGGCCCGGAAACACCATATATTTT. It translates to CASQNRGPGNTIYF.

The chain joins TRBV9 to TRBJ2-1; 12 bases match TRBD2. The CDR3 contains 15 residues. Trimming took 0 bases from V and 8 from J; bases not matched to a gene: 3. Germline V gene lookup returns CDR1 SGDLS and CDR2 YYNGEE. The CDR3: CASSVASGGADEQFF. The DNA of the CDR3 is TGTGCCAGCAGCGTAGCTAGCGGGGGGGCCGATGAGCAGTTCTTC.

This clonotype was detected a few times. This chain links TRBV6-2 or TRBV6-3 with TRBJ2-7; D is undetermined. This CDR3 spans 14 amino acids. Trimming shortened V by 6 bases and J by 2 bases, and 14 bases separated the two germline ends. Germline V CDR1 and CDR2: MNHEY, SVGEGT. CDR3 residues: CASSSYGAPYEQYF. In nucleotides, the CDR3 is TGTGCCAGCAGCTCCTACGGAGCTCCCTACGAGCAGTACTTC.

The rearrangement joins TRBV12-3 or TRBV12-4 to TRBJ1-1; D remains unclear. The length of the CDR3 is 13 residues. V shed 4 bases and J shed 7 bases, with 13 bases lying between them. The CDR3 nucleotides are TGTGCCAGCAGTTCCCCCGTGAGGCGTGAAGCTTTCTTT. It is translated as CASSSPVRREAFF.